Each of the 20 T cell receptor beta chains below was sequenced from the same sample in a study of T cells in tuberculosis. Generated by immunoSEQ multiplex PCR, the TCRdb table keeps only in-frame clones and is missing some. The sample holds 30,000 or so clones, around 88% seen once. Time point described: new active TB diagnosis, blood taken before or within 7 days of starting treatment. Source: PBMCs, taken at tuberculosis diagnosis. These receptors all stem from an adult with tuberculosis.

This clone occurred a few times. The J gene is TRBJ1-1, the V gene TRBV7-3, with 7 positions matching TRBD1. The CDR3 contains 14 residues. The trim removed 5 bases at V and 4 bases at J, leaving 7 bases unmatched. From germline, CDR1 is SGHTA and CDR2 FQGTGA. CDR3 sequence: CASSRQGHGTEAFF. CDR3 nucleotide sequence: TGTGCCAGCAGCAGACAGGGTCATGGCACTGAAGCTTTCTTT.

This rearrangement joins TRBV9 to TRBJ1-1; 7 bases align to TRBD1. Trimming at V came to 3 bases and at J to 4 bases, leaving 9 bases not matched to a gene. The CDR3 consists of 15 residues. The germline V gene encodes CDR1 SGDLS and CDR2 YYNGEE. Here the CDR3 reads CASSAYHRGSTEAFF. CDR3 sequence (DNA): TGTGCCAGCAGCGCCTATCACAGGGGAAGCACTGAAGCTTTCTTT.

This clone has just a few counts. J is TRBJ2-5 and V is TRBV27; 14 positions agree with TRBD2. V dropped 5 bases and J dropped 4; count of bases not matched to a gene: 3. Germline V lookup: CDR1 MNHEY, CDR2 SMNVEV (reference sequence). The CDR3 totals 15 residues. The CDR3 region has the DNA TGTGCCAGCAGTCGCGGGACTAGCGGGAGAGAGACCCAGTACTTC. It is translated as CASSRGTSGRETQYF.

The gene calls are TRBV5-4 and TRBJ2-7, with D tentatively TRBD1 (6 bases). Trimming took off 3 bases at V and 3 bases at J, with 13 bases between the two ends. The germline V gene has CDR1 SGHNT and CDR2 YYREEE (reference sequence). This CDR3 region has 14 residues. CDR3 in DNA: TGTGCCAGCAGCTCTAAGACAGGAGTCTACGAGCAGTACTTC. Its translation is CASSSKTGVYEQYF.

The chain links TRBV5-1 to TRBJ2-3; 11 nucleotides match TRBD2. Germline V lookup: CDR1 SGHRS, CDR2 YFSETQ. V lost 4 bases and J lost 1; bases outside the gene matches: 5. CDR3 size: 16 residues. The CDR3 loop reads CASSADSGGGTDTQYF. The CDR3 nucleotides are TGCGCCAGCAGCGCCGATAGCGGGGGGGGCACAGATACGCAGTATTTT.

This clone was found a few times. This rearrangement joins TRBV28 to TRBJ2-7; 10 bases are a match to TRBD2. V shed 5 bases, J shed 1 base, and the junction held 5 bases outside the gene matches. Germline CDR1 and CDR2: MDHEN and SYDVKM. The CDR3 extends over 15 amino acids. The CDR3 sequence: CASSGTSGNSYEQYF. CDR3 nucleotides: TGTGCCAGCAGTGGTACTAGCGGGAATTCCTACGAGCAGTACTTC.

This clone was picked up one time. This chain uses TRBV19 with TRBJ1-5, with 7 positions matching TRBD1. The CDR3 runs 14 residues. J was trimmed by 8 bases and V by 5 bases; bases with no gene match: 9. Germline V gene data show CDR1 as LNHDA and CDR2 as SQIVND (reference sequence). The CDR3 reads CASSVGTVREPQHF. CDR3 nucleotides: TGTGCCAGTAGTGTTGGGACAGTTCGTGAGCCCCAGCATTTT.

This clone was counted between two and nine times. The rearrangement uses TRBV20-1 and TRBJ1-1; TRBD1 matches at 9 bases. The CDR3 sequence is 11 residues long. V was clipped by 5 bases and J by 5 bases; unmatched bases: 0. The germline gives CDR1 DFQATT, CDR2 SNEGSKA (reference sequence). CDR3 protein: CSADRGTEAFF. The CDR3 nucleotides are TGCAGTGCTGACAGGGGGACTGAAGCTTTCTTT.

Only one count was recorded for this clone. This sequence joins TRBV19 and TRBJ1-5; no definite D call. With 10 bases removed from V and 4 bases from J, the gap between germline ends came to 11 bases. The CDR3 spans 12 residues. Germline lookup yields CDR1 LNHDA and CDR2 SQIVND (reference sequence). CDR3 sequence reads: CATRGPNQPQHF. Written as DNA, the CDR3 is TGTGCCACCCGAGGTCCTAATCAGCCCCAGCATTTT.

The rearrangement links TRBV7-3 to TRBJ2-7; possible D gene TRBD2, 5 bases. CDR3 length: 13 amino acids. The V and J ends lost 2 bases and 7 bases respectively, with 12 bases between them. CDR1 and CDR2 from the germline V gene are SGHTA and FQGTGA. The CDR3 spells CASSLDRGKEQYF. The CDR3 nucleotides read TGTGCCAGCAGCTTAGATCGGGGTAAGGAGCAGTACTTC. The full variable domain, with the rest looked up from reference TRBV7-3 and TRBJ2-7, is GAGVSQTPSNKVTEKGKYVELRCDPISGHTALYWYRQSLGQGPEFLIYFQGTGAADDSGLPNDRFFAVRPEGSVSTLKIQRTERGDSAVYLCASSLDRGKEQYFGPGTRLTVT.

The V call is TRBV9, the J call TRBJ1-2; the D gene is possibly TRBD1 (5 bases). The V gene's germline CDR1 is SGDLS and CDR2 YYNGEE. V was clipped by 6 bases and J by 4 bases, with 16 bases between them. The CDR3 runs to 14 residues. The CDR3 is CASTPTRVGYGYTF. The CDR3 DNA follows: TGTGCCAGCACCCCGACCAGGGTTGGCTATGGCTACACCTTC.

The chain's CDR3 is CASSLASREKLFF. The CDR3 region has the DNA TGTGCCAGCAGCTTAGCCTCCCGGGAAAAACTGTTTTTT. The chain recombines TRBV7-2 with TRBJ1-4; D is undetermined. Trimming took 0 bases from V and 8 from J, leaving 7 bases between them. Per the germline V gene, CDR1 is SGHTA and CDR2 is FQGNSA. This CDR3 is built from 13 residues.

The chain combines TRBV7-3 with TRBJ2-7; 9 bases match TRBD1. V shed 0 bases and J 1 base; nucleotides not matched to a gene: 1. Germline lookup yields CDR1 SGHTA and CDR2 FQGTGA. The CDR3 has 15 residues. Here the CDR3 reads CASSLTTGGSYEQYF. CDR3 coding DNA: TGTGCCAGCAGCTTAACGACAGGGGGTTCCTACGAGCAGTACTTC.

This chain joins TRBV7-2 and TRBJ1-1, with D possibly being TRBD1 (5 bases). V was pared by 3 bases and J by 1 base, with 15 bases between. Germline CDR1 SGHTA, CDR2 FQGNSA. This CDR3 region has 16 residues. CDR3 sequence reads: CASSFQGSRPNTEAFF. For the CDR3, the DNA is TGTGCCAGCAGCTTTCAGGGCTCTCGACCGAACACTGAAGCTTTCTTT.

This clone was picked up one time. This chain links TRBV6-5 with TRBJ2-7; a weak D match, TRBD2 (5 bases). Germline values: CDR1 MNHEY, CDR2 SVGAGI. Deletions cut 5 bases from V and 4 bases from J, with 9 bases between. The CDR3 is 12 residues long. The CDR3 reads CASSERGYEQYF. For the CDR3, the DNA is TGTGCCAGCAGTGAACGGGGATACGAGCAGTACTTC.

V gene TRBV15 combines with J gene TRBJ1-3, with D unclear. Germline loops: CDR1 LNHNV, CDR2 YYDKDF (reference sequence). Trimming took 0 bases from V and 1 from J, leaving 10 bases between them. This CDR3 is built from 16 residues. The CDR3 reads CATSRDNIRSGNTIYF. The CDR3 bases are TGTGCCACCAGCAGAGATAACATAAGATCTGGAAACACCATATATTTT. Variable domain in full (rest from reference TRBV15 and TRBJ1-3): DAMVIQNPRYQVTQFGKPVTLSCSQTLNHNVMYWYQQKSSQAPKLLFHYYDKDFNNEADTPDNFQSRRPNTSFCFLDIRSPGLGDTAMYLCATSRDNIRSGNTIYFGEGSWLTVV.

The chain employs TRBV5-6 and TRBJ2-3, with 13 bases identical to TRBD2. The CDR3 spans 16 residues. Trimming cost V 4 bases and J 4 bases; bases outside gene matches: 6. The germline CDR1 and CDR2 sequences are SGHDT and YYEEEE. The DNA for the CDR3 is TGTGCCAGCAGCCTACTACTAGCGGGAGGGCCAGATACGCAGTATTTT. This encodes CASSLLLAGGPDTQYF. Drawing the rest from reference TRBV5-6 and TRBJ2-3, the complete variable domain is DAGVTQSPTHLIKTRGQQVTLRCSPKSGHDTVSWYQQALGQGPQFIFQYYEEEERQRGNFPDRFSGHQFPNYSSELNVNALLLGDSALYLCASSLLLAGGPDTQYFGPGTRLTVL.

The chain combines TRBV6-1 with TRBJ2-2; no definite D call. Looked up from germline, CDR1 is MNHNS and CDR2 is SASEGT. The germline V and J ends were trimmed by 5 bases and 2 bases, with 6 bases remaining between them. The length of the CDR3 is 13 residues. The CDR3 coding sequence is TGTGCCAGCAGTTTAGTAAACACCGGGGAGCTGTTTTTT. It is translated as CASSLVNTGELFF.

The CDR3 sequence is CASSPTGELFF. The CDR3 nucleotides read TGTGCCAGCAGCCCAACCGGGGAGCTGTTTTTT. The chain couples TRBV7-9 to TRBJ2-2; D gene uncertain. The germline V gene encodes CDR1 SEHNR and CDR2 FQNEAQ (reference sequence). V lost 5 bases and J 5 bases, leaving 3 bases between the germline ends. The CDR3 has 11 amino acids.

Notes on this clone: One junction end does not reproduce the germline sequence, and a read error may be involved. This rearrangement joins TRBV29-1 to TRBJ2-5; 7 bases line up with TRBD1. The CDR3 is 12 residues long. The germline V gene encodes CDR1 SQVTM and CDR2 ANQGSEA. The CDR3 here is CGVSGGLETQYF. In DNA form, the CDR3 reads TGCGGCGTTTCAGGGGGTTTGGAGACCCAGTACTTC.